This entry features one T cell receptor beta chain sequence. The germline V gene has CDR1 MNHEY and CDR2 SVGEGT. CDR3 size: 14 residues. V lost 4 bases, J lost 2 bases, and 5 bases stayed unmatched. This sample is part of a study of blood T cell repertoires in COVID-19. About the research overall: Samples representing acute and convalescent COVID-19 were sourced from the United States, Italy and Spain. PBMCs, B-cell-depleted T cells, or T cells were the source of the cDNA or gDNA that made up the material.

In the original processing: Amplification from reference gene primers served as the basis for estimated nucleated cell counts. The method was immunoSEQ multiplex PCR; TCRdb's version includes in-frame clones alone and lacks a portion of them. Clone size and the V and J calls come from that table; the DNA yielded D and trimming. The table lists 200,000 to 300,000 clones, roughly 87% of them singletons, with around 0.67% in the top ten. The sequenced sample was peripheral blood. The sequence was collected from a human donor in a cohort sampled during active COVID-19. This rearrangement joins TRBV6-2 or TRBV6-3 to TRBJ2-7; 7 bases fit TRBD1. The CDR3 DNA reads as TGTGCCAGCAGTTCACCGGGACAGACCTACGAGCAGTACTTC. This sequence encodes CASSSPGQTYEQYF.